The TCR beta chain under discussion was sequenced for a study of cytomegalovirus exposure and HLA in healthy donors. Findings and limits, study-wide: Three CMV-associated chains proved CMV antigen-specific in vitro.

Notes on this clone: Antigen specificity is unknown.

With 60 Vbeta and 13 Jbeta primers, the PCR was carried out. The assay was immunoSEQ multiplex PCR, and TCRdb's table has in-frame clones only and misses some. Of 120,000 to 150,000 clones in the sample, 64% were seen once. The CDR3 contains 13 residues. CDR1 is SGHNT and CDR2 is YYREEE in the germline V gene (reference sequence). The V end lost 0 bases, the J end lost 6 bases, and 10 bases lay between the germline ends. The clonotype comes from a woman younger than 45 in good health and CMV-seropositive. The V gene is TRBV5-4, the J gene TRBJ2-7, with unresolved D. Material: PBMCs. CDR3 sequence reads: CASSLGGWVEQYF. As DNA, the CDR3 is TGTGCCAGCAGCTTGGGAGGCTGGGTCGAGCAGTACTTC.